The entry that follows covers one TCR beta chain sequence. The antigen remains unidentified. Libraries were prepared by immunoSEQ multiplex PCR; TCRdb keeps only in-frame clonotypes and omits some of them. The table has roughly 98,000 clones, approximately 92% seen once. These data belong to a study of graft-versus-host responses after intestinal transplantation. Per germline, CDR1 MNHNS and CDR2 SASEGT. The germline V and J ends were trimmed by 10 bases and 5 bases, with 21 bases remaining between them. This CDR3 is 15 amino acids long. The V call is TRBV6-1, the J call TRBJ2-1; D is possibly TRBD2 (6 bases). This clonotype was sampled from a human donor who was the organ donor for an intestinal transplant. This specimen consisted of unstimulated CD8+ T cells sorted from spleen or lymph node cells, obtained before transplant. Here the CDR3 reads CATTEGLPGNNEQFF. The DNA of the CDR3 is TGTGCCACCACGGAGGGACTCCCAGGGAACAATGAGCAGTTCTTC.